These 29 T cell receptor beta chains came from one sample sequenced in a study of regulatory T cells in long-lasting Graves disease. Building the TCR beta libraries relied on iRepertoire HTBI primers, and CDR3 regions underwent Arm-PCR. TCRdb analysed the multiplex PCR reads with MiXCR anew, one entry per CDR3 protein. The sample lists 250,000 or so distinct CDR3 sequences, 18% seen once, with 14% in the top ten. Time point of the sample: newly diagnosed GD, antithyroid drugs for less than 3 months. Isolated PBMC RNA provided the starting material for the TCR library. The same sample was also used in a study of T cells in Graves' hyperthyroidism and ophthalmopathy.

The sample was peripheral blood mononuclear cells (PBMCs), taken at new diagnosis, from a patient treated with antithyroid drugs. These receptors all stem from a woman aged 25 to 45 with Graves disease.

This clonotype was recorded at least ten times. The CDR3 loop is CASSPAGVNNEQFF. Here the CDR3 DNA reads TGTGCCAGCAGCCCAGCGGGGGTAAACAATGAGCAGTTCTTC. The chain has TRBV11-3 and TRBJ2-1, with 8 bases aligning to TRBD2. CDR1 is SGHNT, CDR2 YENEEA, per germline. Trimming cost V 5 bases and J 5 bases; bases outside gene matches: 5. The CDR3 is 14 amino acids.

This clonotype was counted only a few times. This may stem from a read error, because a much larger clone lies one nucleotide away. The chain links TRBV20-1 to TRBJ1-1; TRBD1 agrees at 7 bases. Germline assignment: CDR1 DFQATT and CDR2 SNEGSKA (reference sequence). The CDR3 runs 13 residues. The CDR3 region is CSASQGPNTEALF. Here the CDR3 DNA reads TGCAGTGCTTCACAGGGGCCTAACACTGAAGCTCTCTTT.

The table lists this clonotype with many counts. The chain is built from TRBV30 and TRBJ1-1; D gene unclear. Germline values: CDR1 GTSNPN, CDR2 SVGIG (reference sequence). The CDR3 loop spans 15 amino acids. V shed 0 bases and J shed 1 base, with 12 bases lying between them. The CDR3 coding sequence is TGTGCCTGGAGTGTAATCAGACTCAGGAACACTGAAGCTTTCTTT. Residues: CAWSVIRLRNTEAFF.

This clonotype showed up just a few times. The gene calls are TRBV4-1 and TRBJ1-2; D is unclear. Looked up from germline, CDR1 is MGHRA and CDR2 is YSYEKL. V gave up 5 bases and J gave up 4 bases, with 17 bases separating them. The CDR3 is 15 amino acids. The chain's CDR3 is CASSKDGLGSYGYTF. CDR3 bases: TGCGCCAGCAGCAAGGACGGCCTGGGTAGCTATGGCTACACCTTC.

Worth noting for this clonotype: This is likely an artifact of a read error, given a far larger clone one base away. The rearrangement uses TRBV7-9 and TRBJ2-3; D gene unclear. Germline CDR1 SEHNR, CDR2 FQNEAQ (reference sequence). The CDR3 totals 12 residues. This chain's CDR3 is CASSFDTVTQYF. CDR3 sequence (DNA): TGTGCCAGCAGCTTTGATACAGTTACGCAGTATTTT. The variable domain in full, completed from reference TRBV7-9 and TRBJ2-3, reads DTGVSQNPRHKITKRGQNVTFRCDPISEHNRLYWYRQTLGQGPEFLTYFQNEAQLEKSRLLSDRFSAERPKGSFSTLEIQRTEQGDSAMYLCASSFDTVTQYFGPGTRLTVL.

This clonotype was counted at least ten times. The chain is built from TRBV18 and TRBJ1-4; 9 bases are a match to TRBD1. Germline V gene sequence: CDR1 KGHSH, CDR2 LQKENI. The CDR3 extends over 15 amino acids. J gave up 0 bases and V 6 bases, and 2 bases lay outside the gene matches. The CDR3 protein is CASSDRGATNEKLFF. CDR3 sequence (DNA): TGTGCCAGCTCGGACAGGGGAGCAACTAATGAAAAACTGTTTTTT.

This chain links TRBV6-2 or TRBV6-3 with TRBJ1-2, with D possibly TRBD1 on 5 matching bases. The V and J ends lost 8 bases and 6 bases respectively, with 13 bases between them. The CDR3 consists of 12 residues. Germline CDR1 is MNHEY and CDR2 is SVGEGT. In DNA form, the CDR3 reads TGTGCCAGCGGTTCTACCAGGGATGGCTACACCTTC. Its translation: CASGSTRDGYTF.

The table lists this clonotype with many counts. The rearrangement links TRBV20-1 to TRBJ2-3, with TRBD2 matching 12 bases. Unmatched junction bases numbered 9, after V lost 6 bases and J lost 2 bases. This CDR3 region has 16 residues. Germline lookup yields CDR1 DFQATT and CDR2 SNEGSKA (reference sequence). In DNA, the CDR3 is TGCAGTGCGAGACTAGCGGGGGCCATTTTCACAGATACGCAGTATTTT. This codes for CSARLAGAIFTDTQYF.

In its sample, this clonotype was seen many times. The chain joins TRBV12-3 or TRBV12-4 to TRBJ2-1; 10 bases fit TRBD1. V shed 6 bases and J 3 bases; nucleotides not matched to a gene: 5. This CDR3 region has 15 residues. The CDR3 bases are TGTGCCAGCAGGTCGGGACAGGGGAGCTACAATGAGCAGTTCTTC. Its protein is CASRSGQGSYNEQFF.

Many counts were recorded for this clonotype. This chain links TRBV12-3 or TRBV12-4 with TRBJ1-2; D remains ambiguous. The CDR3 sequence is 16 residues long. V shed 1 base and J shed 3 bases, with 15 bases lying between them. For the CDR3, the DNA is TGTGCCAGCAGTTTAGAGGAAGAGGGTGAAGACTATGGCTACACCTTC. Encoded protein: CASSLEEEGEDYGYTF.

The chain joins TRBV7-2 to TRBJ2-7; 7 positions agree with TRBD2. V gave up 5 bases and J gave up 3 bases; unmatched junction bases: 10. This CDR3 has 15 amino acids. Per the germline V gene, CDR1 is SGHTA and CDR2 is FQGNSA. DNA for the CDR3: TGTGCCAGCAGCACCACCCCCGGGGGGAACTACGAGCAGTACTTC. Its protein is CASSTTPGGNYEQYF.

This clonotype has a count of ten or more. The chain couples TRBV5-4 to TRBJ2-7, with D perhaps assigned TRBD1 or TRBD2 (6 bases each). V was pared by 1 base and J by 2 bases, with 13 bases between. There are 15 residues in the CDR3. CDR1 and CDR2 (germline): SGHNT, YYREEE (reference sequence). CDR3 nucleotides: TGTGCCAGCAGCTTGCCCGGGGGCAGCGCCTACGAGCAGTACTTC. The encoded protein is CASSLPGGSAYEQYF.

This clonotype was seen repeatedly, ten times or more. This rearrangement joins TRBV12-5 to TRBJ1-2; the D is unclear. The CDR3 length is 10 residues. Germline CDR1 is LGHNT and CDR2 is FRNRAP. V was shortened by 6 bases and J by 5 bases, with 4 bases between the two germline ends. The DNA of the CDR3 is TGTGCTAGTGGACTTTATGGCTACACCTTC. Translation gives CASGLYGYTF. Supplemented by reference TRBV12-5 and TRBJ1-2, the full variable domain reads DARVTQTPRHKVTEMGQEVTMRCQPILGHNTVFWYRQTMMQGLELLAYFRNRAPLDDSGMPKDRFSAEMPDATLATLKIQPSEPRDSAVYFCASGLYGYTFGSGTRLTVV.

This clonotype was detected ten times or more. The chain combines TRBV7-6 with TRBJ2-7; 7 positions agree with TRBD2. The CDR3 consists of 15 residues. V gave up 4 bases and J gave up 2 bases; unmatched junction bases: 8. CDR1 is SGHVS, CDR2 FNYEAQ, per germline. CDR3 amino acids: CASSSPKRDPYEQYF. Here the CDR3 DNA reads TGTGCCAGCAGCTCCCCAAAGCGGGATCCCTACGAGCAGTACTTC.

This clonotype was detected many times. The rearrangement links TRBV6-5 to TRBJ1-2; the D gene is possibly TRBD1 (6 bases). The germline V gene encodes CDR1 MNHEY and CDR2 SVGAGI. V lost 1 base and J lost 7, with 16 bases in between. The CDR3 sequence is 15 residues long. CDR3 coding DNA: TGTGCCAGCAGTTACTACCAGGGAGGGGGTCGTGGCTACACCTTC. The encoded protein is CASSYYQGGGRGYTF.

About this clonotype: A junction end diverges from the germline sequence, so it may reflect a read error. The genes are TRBV5-1 and TRBJ1-6; 7 bases match TRBD1. This CDR3 is 16 amino acids long. Germline values: CDR1 SGHRS, CDR2 YFSETQ. CDR3 amino acids: CASRATGRDYNSPLHF. The DNA of the CDR3 is TGTGCCAGCAGAGCGACAGGGCGTGATTATAATTCACCCCTCCACTTT.

This clonotype has at least ten counts. The CDR3: CASSLSGTGTDTQYF. The CDR3 DNA is TGTGCCAGCAGCTTGAGTGGCACAGGAACAGATACGCAGTATTTT. The chain couples TRBV7-2 to TRBJ2-3, with D possibly being TRBD1 (5 bases). V lost 3 bases to trimming and J lost 3 bases, with 13 bases between them. There are 15 residues in the CDR3. The germline gives CDR1 SGHTA, CDR2 FQGNSA.

The V and J genes are TRBV10-3 and TRBJ2-7, with TRBD2 identical over 7 bases. This CDR3 has 13 amino acids. Germline CDR1 and CDR2: ENHRY and SYGVKD. V lost 4 bases and J lost 5; bases outside the gene matches: 5. The CDR3 loop reads CAISGEGRNEQYF. CDR3 nucleotide sequence: TGTGCCATCAGTGGGGAGGGGAGAAACGAGCAGTACTTC.

This clonotype was counted many times. This CDR3 is CASSQLEETQYF. For the CDR3, the DNA is TGTGCCAGCAGCCAACTAGAAGAGACCCAGTACTTC. The chain has TRBV3-1 and TRBJ2-5; no clear D. V was cut by 2 bases and J by 3 bases, with 4 bases left in between. The CDR3 loop spans 12 amino acids. Germline lookup yields CDR1 LGHDT and CDR2 YNNKEL (reference sequence).

About this clonotype itself: This may be a read error, as it is one base from a much larger clone. The chain links TRBV5-6 to TRBJ1-5; D perhaps matches TRBD1 (6 bases). The CDR3 covers 16 residues. Germline V gives CDR1 SGHDT, CDR2 YYEEEE. V was cut by 7 bases and J by 7 bases, with 24 bases left in between. The CDR3 reads CASSPPGPGAKQPQHF. In nucleotides, the CDR3 is TGTGCCAGCTCACCACCGGGGCCAGGGGCCAAGCAGCCCCAGCATTTT.

This clonotype was seen many times. This chain uses TRBV20-1 with TRBJ2-1; D may be TRBD2 (6 bases). The CDR3 contains 15 residues. The ends were cut back, 0 bases at V and 7 bases at J, with 16 bases in the middle. CDR1 is DFQATT and CDR2 is SNEGSKA in the germline V gene (reference sequence). CDR3 DNA sequence: TGCAGTGCTAGAGAACTAGTCCGGGACTCGAATGAGCAGTTCTTC. Its translation is CSARELVRDSNEQFF.

Many counts were recorded for this clonotype. This chain connects TRBV7-8 to TRBJ1-2, with D possibly TRBD1 on 5 matching bases. There are 16 residues in the CDR3. Between the trimmed V and J ends, which lost 5 bases and 6 bases, there was a span of 22 bases. Germline CDR1 SGHVS, CDR2 FQNEAQ. This chain's CDR3 is CASSGYRGGRENGYTF. CDR3 nucleotides: TGTGCCAGCAGCGGGTATAGGGGTGGTCGGGAGAATGGCTACACCTTC.

This clonotype was seen ten or more times. This chain links TRBV20-1 with TRBJ1-1; D gene ambiguous. CDR3 length equals 12 residues. The germline CDR1 and CDR2 sequences are DFQATT and SNEGSKA (reference sequence). Trimming shortened V by 6 bases and J by 1 base, and 9 bases separated the two germline ends. Here the CDR3 reads CSATSQNTEAFF. The CDR3 DNA sequence: TGCAGTGCCACCTCGCAGAACACTGAAGCTTTCTTT.

A few counts support this clonotype. The V and J genes are TRBV6-9 and TRBJ2-7; 7 nucleotides match TRBD2. Germline V gives CDR1 MNHGY, CDR2 SVAAGI. The CDR3 contains 16 residues. V shed 4 bases, J shed 7 bases, and the junction held 16 bases outside the gene matches. CDR3 sequence: CASSSTSSGVRKEQYF. The DNA for the CDR3 is TGTGCCAGCAGTTCTACCTCGAGCGGGGTTCGGAAAGAGCAGTACTTC.

This clonotype was observed at least ten times. The chain has TRBV20-1 and TRBJ2-5; 9 positions agree with TRBD2. V trimming: 6 bases; J trimming: 5 bases; junction bases outside the gene matches: 10. The CDR3 covers 14 residues. Germline CDR1 DFQATT, CDR2 SNEGSKA (reference sequence). Here the CDR3 DNA reads TGCAGTGCCCCCGCGGGGGGGCCCGGGGAGACCCAGTACTTC. Translation: CSAPAGGPGETQYF.

This clonotype turned up a few times. A much larger clone differs from this one at a single base, so this may be a read error. This sequence joins TRBV12-3 or TRBV12-4 and TRBJ1-1; D possibly corresponds to TRBD1 (6 bases). This CDR3 is built from 13 residues. The V and J ends lost 8 bases and 4 bases respectively, with 14 bases between them. CDR3 bases: TGTGCCAGCGGGGGACAATCGAGCACTGAAGCTTTCTTT. It is translated as CASGGQSSTEAFF.

This clonotype came up many times. V gene TRBV11-2 combines with J gene TRBJ2-1; 8 bases fit TRBD2. V shed 1 base and J 15 bases; nucleotides not matched to a gene: 11. Germline V gene data show CDR1 as SGHAT and CDR2 as FQNNGV. The length of the CDR3 is 14 residues. This CDR3 reads CASSLAPPSGQGFF. CDR3 sequence (DNA): TGTGCCAGCAGCTTAGCCCCCCCTAGCGGGCAAGGGTTCTTC.

This clonotype was recorded at least ten times. The chain combines TRBV4-1 with TRBJ1-2, with TRBD1 matching over 7 bases. The CDR3 is made up of 15 amino acids. V gave up 2 bases and J gave up 5 bases; unmatched junction bases: 8. Germline V gene sequence: CDR1 MGHRA, CDR2 YSYEKL. DNA of the CDR3: TGCGCCAGCAGCCAATGGACAGGTACGGAGTATGGCTACACCTTC. Amino acids: CASSQWTGTEYGYTF.

This clonotype was recorded many times. The chain couples TRBV6-2 or TRBV6-3 to TRBJ1-6; TRBD1 matches 9 bases. Trimming took 3 bases from V and 9 from J; bases not matched to a gene: 9. Germline CDR1 reads MNHEY; CDR2 reads SVGEGT. This CDR3 is 16 amino acids long. The CDR3 DNA reads TGTGCCAGCAGTTATGAAAGGGGACAGGGCGGTTCACCCCTCCACTTT. Protein sequence: CASSYERGQGGSPLHF.